One and the same sample provided the 19 T cell receptor beta chains below, sequenced in a study of glioma-infiltrating T cells after dendritic cell vaccination. Measured with immunoSEQ multiplex PCR; TCRdb has only the in-frame clones, and not every one. The profile shows approximately 84,000 clones, about nine tenths of them singletons. This material consisted of blood, taken before dendritic cell vaccination. All receptors derive from a human donor with glioblastoma.

The V call is TRBV7-8, the J call TRBJ2-7; a weak D match, TRBD1 (5 bases). Germline assignment: CDR1 SGHVS and CDR2 FQNEAQ. Trimming shortened V by 0 bases and J by 5 bases, and 11 bases separated the two germline ends. The CDR3 has 14 amino acids. The CDR3 coding sequence is TGTGCCAGCAGCTTAGCCATGGACATCAACGAGCAGTACTTC. Its protein product is CASSLAMDINEQYF.

The V gene is TRBV5-1, the J gene TRBJ2-3; 11 bases line up with TRBD1. Germline assignment: CDR1 SGHRS and CDR2 YFSETQ. J gave up 4 bases and V 4 bases, and 5 bases lay outside the gene matches. This CDR3 is built from 15 residues. The CDR3 DNA reads as TGCGCCAGCAGCCCGGGACAGGGGGATGCAGATACGCAGTATTTT. This encodes CASSPGQGDADTQYF.

The chain joins TRBV5-1 to TRBJ2-1, with a tentative D call TRBD1 (6 bases). CDR3 length: 13 amino acids. V lost 4 bases and J lost 10, with 15 bases in between. CDR1 and CDR2 (germline): SGHRS, YFSETQ. CDR3 sequence reads: CASSQGPTVEQFF. The CDR3 nucleotides are TGCGCCAGCAGCCAGGGGCCTACAGTAGAGCAGTTCTTC.

This chain joins TRBV6-6 and TRBJ1-3; D ambiguous. The V end was cut by 2 bases, the J end by 2 bases, with 10 bases between. This CDR3 is 15 amino acids long. The germline V gene has CDR1 MNHNY and CDR2 SVGAGI (reference sequence). DNA of the CDR3: TGTGCCAGCAGTTACCTGGGAGGAACTGGAAACACCATATATTTT. The encoded protein is CASSYLGGTGNTIYF.

As regards this clone: This sample also contains other DNA sequences that code for the same CDR3. In DNA, the CDR3 is TGTGCCAGCAGCCCCGGACTAGCCACAGATACGCAGTATTTT. It codes for CASSPGLATDTQYF. This chain uses TRBV7-2 with TRBJ2-3, with 8 bases matching TRBD2. Germline V gene lookup returns CDR1 SGHTA and CDR2 FQGNSA. Losses at the gene ends were 5 bases for V and 2 bases for J; bases not matched to a gene: 3. The CDR3 extends over 14 amino acids.

The chain combines TRBV7-2 with TRBJ1-5; 7 bases map to TRBD1. The CDR3 is made up of 14 amino acids. Germline values: CDR1 SGHTA, CDR2 FQGNSA. Unmatched junction bases numbered 7, after V lost 4 bases and J lost 7 bases. The CDR3 loop reads CASSSGTVQQPQHF. The CDR3 coding sequence is TGTGCCAGCAGCTCCGGGACAGTTCAACAGCCCCAGCATTTT.

The chain recombines TRBV18 with TRBJ2-1; TRBD2 agrees at 7 bases. The germline gives CDR1 KGHSH, CDR2 LQKENI. The ends lost 3 bases at V and 5 bases at J; junction bases unmatched: 7. The CDR3 contains 15 residues. CDR3 nucleotide sequence: TGTGCCAGCTCACCCACTAGCGCTCCCAACAATGAGCAGTTCTTC. This codes for CASSPTSAPNNEQFF.

The V and J genes are TRBV2 and TRBJ2-7; TRBD2 is a possible D gene (5 bases). CDR3 length: 13 amino acids. V was trimmed by 4 bases and J by 3 bases, leaving 10 bases between them. Germline values: CDR1 SNHLY, CDR2 FYNNEI. CDR3: CASSGVEGYEQYF. CDR3 bases: TGTGCCAGCAGTGGAGTTGAGGGCTACGAGCAGTACTTC. Looking up the rest from reference TRBV2 and TRBJ2-7 gives the full variable domain: EPEVTQTPSHQVTQMGQEVILRCVPISNHLYFYWYRQILGQKVEFLVSFYNNEISEKSEIFDDQFSVERPDGSNFTLKIRSTKLEDSAMYFCASSGVEGYEQYFGPGTRLTVT.

This rearrangement joins TRBV30 to TRBJ1-2, with TRBD1 as a possible D gene (5 bases). The CDR3 has 13 residues. V lost 4 bases and J lost 0, with 9 bases in between. The V gene's germline CDR1 is GTSNPN and CDR2 SVGIG (reference sequence). The chain's CDR3 is CAWNRLANYGYTF. The CDR3 region has the DNA TGTGCCTGGAACAGGCTCGCTAACTATGGCTACACCTTC.

J is TRBJ2-3 and V is TRBV27, with 7 bases that match TRBD2. Germline values: CDR1 MNHEY, CDR2 SMNVEV (reference sequence). V lost 4 bases, J lost 1 base, and 5 bases stayed unmatched. The length of the CDR3 is 15 residues. CDR3 coding DNA: TGTGCCAGCAGTTCGCCTAGCGGACGCACAGATACGCAGTATTTT. Protein sequence: CASSSPSGRTDTQYF.

CDR3 bases: TGTGCCAGCAGTGATCGACAGGCGAACACCGGGGAGCTGTTTTTT. This gives the protein CASSDRQANTGELFF. The rearrangement links TRBV25-1 to TRBJ2-2, with a weak D call TRBD1 (6 bases). Germline CDR1 and CDR2: MGHDK and SYGVNS. The CDR3 is 15 amino acids. V gave up 3 bases and J gave up 0 bases, with 8 bases separating them.

This chain links TRBV7-9 with TRBJ1-1, with 12 nucleotides matching TRBD1. The J segment lost 2 bases and the V segment lost 5 bases, leaving 9 bases of the junction unmatched. CDR1 and CDR2 from the germline V gene are SEHNR and FQNEAQ (reference sequence). This CDR3 has 17 amino acids. The CDR3 sequence: CASSPNLGTGGNTEAFF. The DNA for the CDR3 is TGTGCCAGCAGCCCCAACCTCGGGACAGGGGGCAACACTGAAGCTTTCTTT.

This clone was counted a few times. The chain has TRBV13 and TRBJ1-2, with TRBD1 identical over 9 bases. The germline V gene encodes CDR1 PRHDT and CDR2 FYEKMQ (reference sequence). The CDR3 is 16 residues long. Trimming took 5 bases from V and 4 from J; bases not matched to a gene: 11. The CDR3 bases are TGTGCCAGCAGCGTCGCACAGGGGGCCAACGGCTATGGCTACACCTTC. Encoded protein: CASSVAQGANGYGYTF.

The J gene is TRBJ2-7, the V gene TRBV5-6; 10 bases line up with TRBD1. The CDR3 length is 13 residues. J was trimmed by 4 bases and V by 4 bases; bases with no gene match: 2. CDR1 and CDR2 from the germline V gene are SGHDT and YYEEEE. The CDR3 loop reads CASSGGQGYEQYF. The CDR3 DNA sequence: TGTGCCAGCAGCGGGGGACAGGGGTACGAGCAGTACTTC.

This clone was detected once. The V call is TRBV7-9, the J call TRBJ2-1; 8 positions agree with TRBD2. The CDR3 runs to 17 residues. V was pared by 2 bases and J by 3 bases, with 9 bases of the junction left unmatched. The germline gives CDR1 SEHNR, CDR2 FQNEAQ (reference sequence). The CDR3 sequence: CASSLRWVAGSYNEQFF. For the CDR3, the DNA is TGTGCCAGCAGCTTACGGTGGGTAGCGGGGAGCTACAATGAGCAGTTCTTC.

This chain links TRBV11-2 with TRBJ2-7, with D hard to call. The CDR3 covers 14 residues. Germline CDR1 is SGHAT and CDR2 is FQNNGV. V lost 3 bases and J lost 0, with 9 bases in between. DNA for the CDR3: TGTGCCAGCAGCTTCGGTGAGAGCTCCTACGAGCAGTACTTC. Translation gives CASSFGESSYEQYF.

The chain combines TRBV11-2 with TRBJ2-6, with D uncertain. Germline V gene sequence: CDR1 SGHAT, CDR2 FQNNGV. The length of the CDR3 is 14 residues. Trimming shortened V by 5 bases and J by 0 bases, and 5 bases separated the two germline ends. CDR3 amino acids: CASSLPSGANVLTF. The CDR3 coding sequence is TGTGCCAGCAGCCTCCCCTCTGGGGCCAACGTCCTGACTTTC.

CDR3: CASSVEGAADTQYF. The CDR3 DNA sequence: TGTGCCAGCAGCGTAGAGGGGGCCGCAGATACGCAGTATTTT. The chain joins TRBV9 to TRBJ2-3; 7 nucleotides line up with TRBD1. The V gene end was trimmed by 0 bases and the J gene end by 4 bases; junction bases not matched to a gene: 2. Germline assignment: CDR1 SGDLS and CDR2 YYNGEE. The CDR3 is 14 residues long.

The chain links TRBV27 to TRBJ2-7; no reliable D call. V was clipped by 3 bases and J by 2 bases, with 8 bases between them. The V gene's germline CDR1 is MNHEY and CDR2 SMNVEV (reference sequence). CDR3 size: 13 residues. The CDR3 reads CASSFGSTYEQYF. CDR3 nucleotide sequence: TGTGCCAGCAGTTTCGGGTCCACCTACGAGCAGTACTTC.